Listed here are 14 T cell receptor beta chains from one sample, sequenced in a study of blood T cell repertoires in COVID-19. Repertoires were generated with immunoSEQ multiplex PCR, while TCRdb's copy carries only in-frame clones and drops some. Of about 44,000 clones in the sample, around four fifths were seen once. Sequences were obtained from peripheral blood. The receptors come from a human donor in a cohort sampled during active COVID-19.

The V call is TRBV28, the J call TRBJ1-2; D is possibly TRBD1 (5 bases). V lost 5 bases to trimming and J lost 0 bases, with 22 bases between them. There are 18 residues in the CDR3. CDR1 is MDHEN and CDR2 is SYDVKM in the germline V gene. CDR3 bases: TGTGCCAGCAGTCCCATGAGGGCGGGTACGGGGGCTAACTATGGCTACACCTTC. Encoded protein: CASSPMRAGTGANYGYTF.

In nucleotides, the CDR3 is TGTGCCAGCTCACGCTTACAGGGAGACACTGAAGCTTTCTTT. The encoded protein is CASSRLQGDTEAFF. V usage is TRBV18 and J usage is TRBJ1-1; maybe TRBD1 (6 bases). Germline values: CDR1 KGHSH, CDR2 LQKENI. CDR3 length equals 14 residues. The germline V and J ends were trimmed by 4 bases and 3 bases, with 12 bases remaining between them.

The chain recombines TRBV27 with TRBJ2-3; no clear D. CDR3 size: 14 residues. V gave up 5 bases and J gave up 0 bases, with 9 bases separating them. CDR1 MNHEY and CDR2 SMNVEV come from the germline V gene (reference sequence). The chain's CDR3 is CASSPNFSTDTQYF. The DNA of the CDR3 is TGTGCCAGCAGTCCAAACTTTAGCACAGATACGCAGTATTTT.

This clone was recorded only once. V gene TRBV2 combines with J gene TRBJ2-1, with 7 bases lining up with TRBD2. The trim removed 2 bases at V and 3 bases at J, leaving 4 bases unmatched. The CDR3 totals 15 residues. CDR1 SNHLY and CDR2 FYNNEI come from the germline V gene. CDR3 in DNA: TGTGCCAGCAGTGAACAAAGCGGGAACTACAATGAGCAGTTCTTC. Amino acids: CASSEQSGNYNEQFF.

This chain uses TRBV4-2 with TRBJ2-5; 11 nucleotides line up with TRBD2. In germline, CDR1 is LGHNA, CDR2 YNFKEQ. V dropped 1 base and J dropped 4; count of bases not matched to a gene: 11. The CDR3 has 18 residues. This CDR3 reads CASSQGLAIAGGGETQYF. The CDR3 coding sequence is TGTGCCAGCAGCCAAGGGTTAGCAATAGCGGGGGGGGGAGAGACCCAGTACTTC.

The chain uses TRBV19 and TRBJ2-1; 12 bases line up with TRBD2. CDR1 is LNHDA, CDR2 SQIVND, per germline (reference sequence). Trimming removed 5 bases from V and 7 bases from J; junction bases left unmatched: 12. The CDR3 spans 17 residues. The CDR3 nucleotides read TGTGCCAGTAGTCTGTGGACTAGCGGGGTTTCGAGGAATGAGCAGTTCTTC. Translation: CASSLWTSGVSRNEQFF.

CDR3 in amino acids: CASSELGTGFLYEQYV. The CDR3 DNA sequence: TGTGCCAGCAGCGAACTAGGGACAGGTTTCCTTTACGAGCAGTACGTC. The V gene is TRBV28, the J gene TRBJ2-7, with 8 positions matching TRBD1. The length of the CDR3 is 16 residues. CDR1 and CDR2 (germline): MDHEN, SYDVKM. Trimming cost V 6 bases and J 4 bases; bases outside gene matches: 14.

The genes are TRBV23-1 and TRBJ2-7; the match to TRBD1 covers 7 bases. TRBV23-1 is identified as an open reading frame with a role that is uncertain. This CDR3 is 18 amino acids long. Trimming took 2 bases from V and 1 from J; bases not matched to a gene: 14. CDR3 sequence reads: CASSQKSSDRETSYEQYV. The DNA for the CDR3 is TGCGCCAGCAGTCAAAAATCGAGCGACAGGGAAACGTCCTACGAGCAGTACGTC.

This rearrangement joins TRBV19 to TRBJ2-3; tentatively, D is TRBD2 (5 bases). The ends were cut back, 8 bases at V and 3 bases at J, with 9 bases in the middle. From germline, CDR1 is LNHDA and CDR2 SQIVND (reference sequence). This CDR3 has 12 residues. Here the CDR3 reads CASSRGTDTQYF. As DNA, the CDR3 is TGTGCCAGTTCCCGCGGGACAGATACGCAGTATTTT.

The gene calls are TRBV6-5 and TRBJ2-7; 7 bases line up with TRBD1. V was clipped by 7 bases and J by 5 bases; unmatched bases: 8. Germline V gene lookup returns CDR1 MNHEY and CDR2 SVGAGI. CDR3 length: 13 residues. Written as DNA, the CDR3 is TGTGCCAGCATCAGACAGGGTTCCCACGAGCAGTACTTC. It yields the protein CASIRQGSHEQYF.

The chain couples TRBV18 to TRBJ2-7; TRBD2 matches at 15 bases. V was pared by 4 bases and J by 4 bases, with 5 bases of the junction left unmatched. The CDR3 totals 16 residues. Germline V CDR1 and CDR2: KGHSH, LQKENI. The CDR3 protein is CASSRGLAGGEYEQYF. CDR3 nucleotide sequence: TGTGCCAGCTCACGCGGACTAGCGGGGGGGGAGTACGAGCAGTACTTC.

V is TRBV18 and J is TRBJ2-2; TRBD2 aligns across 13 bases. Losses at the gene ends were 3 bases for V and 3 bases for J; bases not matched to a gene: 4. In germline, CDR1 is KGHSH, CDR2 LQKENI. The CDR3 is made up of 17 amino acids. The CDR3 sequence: CASSPTSGGTDTGELFF. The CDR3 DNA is TGTGCCAGCTCACCGACTAGCGGGGGGACGGACACCGGGGAGCTGTTTTTT.

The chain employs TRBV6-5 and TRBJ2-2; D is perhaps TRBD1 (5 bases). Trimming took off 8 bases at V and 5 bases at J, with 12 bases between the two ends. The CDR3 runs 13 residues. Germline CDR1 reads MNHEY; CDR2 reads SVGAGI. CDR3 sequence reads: CASRTTGTGELFF. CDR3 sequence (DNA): TGTGCCAGCCGAACAACAGGAACCGGGGAGCTGTTTTTT.

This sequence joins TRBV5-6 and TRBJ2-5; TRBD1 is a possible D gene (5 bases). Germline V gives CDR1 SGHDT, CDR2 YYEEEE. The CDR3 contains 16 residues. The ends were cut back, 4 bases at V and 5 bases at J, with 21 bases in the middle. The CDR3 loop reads CASSLSHVGLHETQYF. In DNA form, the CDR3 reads TGTGCCAGCAGCCTGTCGCACGTGGGGCTACACGAGACCCAGTACTTC.